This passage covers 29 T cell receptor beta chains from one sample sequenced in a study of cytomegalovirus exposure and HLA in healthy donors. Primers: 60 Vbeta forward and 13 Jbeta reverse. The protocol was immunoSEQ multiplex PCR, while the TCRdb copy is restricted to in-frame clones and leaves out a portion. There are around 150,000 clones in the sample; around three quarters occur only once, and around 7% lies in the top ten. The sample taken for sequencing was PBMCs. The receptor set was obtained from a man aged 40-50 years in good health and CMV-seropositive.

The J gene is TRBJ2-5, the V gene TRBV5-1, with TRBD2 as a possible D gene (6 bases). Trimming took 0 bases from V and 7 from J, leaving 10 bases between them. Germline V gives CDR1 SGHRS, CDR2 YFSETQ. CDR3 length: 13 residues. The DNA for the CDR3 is TGCGCCAGCAGCTTGGGACTGGGGGGGACCCAGTACTTC. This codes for CASSLGLGGTQYF.

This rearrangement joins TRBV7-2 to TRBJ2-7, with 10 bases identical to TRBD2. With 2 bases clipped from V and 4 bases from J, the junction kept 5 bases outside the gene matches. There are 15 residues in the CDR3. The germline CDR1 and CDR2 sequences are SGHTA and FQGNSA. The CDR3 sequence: CASSLLAGDAYEQYF. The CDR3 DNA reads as TGTGCCAGCAGCTTACTAGCGGGGGACGCATACGAGCAGTACTTC.

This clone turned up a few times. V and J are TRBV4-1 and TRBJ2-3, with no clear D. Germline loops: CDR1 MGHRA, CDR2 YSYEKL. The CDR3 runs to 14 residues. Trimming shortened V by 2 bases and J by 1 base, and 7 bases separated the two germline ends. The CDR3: CASSQPARTDTQYF. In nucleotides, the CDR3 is TGCGCCAGCAGCCAACCAGCGCGCACAGATACGCAGTATTTT.

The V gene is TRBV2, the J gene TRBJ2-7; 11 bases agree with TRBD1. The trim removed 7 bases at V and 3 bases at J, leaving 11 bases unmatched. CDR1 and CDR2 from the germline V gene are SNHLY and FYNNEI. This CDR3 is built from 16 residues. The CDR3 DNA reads TGTGCCAGCACCATTATGGCCGGGACAGGGGGCTACGAGCAGTACTTC. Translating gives CASTIMAGTGGYEQYF.

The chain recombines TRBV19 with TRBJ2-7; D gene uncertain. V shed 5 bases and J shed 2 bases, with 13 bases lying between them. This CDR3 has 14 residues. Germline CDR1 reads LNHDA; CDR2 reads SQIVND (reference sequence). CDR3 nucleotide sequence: TGTGCCAGTAGTGAGGCATCCGATACCTACGAGCAGTACTTC. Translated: CASSEASDTYEQYF.

The CDR3 DNA reads TGTGCTAGTGGCCTCCCCGGGAGGCCTAACTATGGCTACACCTTC. Translating gives CASGLPGRPNYGYTF. The J gene is TRBJ1-2, the V gene TRBV12-5; D unclear. CDR1 is LGHNT, CDR2 FRNRAP, per germline. The CDR3 is made up of 15 amino acids. Deletions cut 6 bases from V and 0 bases from J, with 14 bases between.

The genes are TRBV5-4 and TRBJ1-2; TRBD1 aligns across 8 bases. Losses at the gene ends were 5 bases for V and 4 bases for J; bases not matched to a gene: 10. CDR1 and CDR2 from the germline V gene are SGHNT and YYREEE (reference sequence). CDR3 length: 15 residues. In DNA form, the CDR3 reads TGTGCCAGCAGGCAAGACAGGGGCCACCCCTATGGCTACACCTTC. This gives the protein CASRQDRGHPYGYTF. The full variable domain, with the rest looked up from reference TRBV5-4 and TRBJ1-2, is ETGVTQSPTHLIKTRGQQVTLRCSSQSGHNTVSWYQQALGQGPQFIFQYYREEENGRGNFPPRFSGLQFPNYSSELNVNALELDDSALYLCASRQDRGHPYGYTFGSGTRLTVV.

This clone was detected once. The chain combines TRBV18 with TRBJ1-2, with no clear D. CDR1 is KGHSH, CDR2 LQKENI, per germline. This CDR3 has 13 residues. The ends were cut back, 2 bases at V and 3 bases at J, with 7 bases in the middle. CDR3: CASSPEADYGYTF. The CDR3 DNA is TGTGCCAGCTCACCAGAGGCAGACTATGGCTACACCTTC.

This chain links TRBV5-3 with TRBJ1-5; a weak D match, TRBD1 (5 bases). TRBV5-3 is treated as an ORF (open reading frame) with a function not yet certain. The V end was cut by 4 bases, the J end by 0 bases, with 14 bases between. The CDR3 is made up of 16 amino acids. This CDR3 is CARSPRQTLSNQPQHF. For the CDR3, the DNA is TGTGCCAGAAGCCCAAGACAGACCCTTAGCAATCAGCCCCAGCATTTT.

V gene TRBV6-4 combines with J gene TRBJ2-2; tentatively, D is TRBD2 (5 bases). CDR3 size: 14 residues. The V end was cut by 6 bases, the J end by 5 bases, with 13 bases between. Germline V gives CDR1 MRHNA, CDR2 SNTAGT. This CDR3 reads CASSLDRGTGELFF. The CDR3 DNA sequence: TGTGCCAGCAGCTTGGACCGAGGGACCGGGGAGCTGTTTTTT.

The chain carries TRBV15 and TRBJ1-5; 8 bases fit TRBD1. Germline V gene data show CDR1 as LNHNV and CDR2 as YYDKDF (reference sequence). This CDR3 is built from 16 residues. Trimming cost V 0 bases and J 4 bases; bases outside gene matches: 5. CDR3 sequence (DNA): TGTGCCACCAGCAGAGATAACAGGGGGGCAAATCAGCCCCAGCATTTT. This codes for CATSRDNRGANQPQHF.

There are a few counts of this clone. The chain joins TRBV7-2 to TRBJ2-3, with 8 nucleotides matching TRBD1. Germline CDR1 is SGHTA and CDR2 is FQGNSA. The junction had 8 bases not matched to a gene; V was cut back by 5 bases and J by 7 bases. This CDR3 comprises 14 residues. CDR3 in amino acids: CASSQGQGGHTQYF. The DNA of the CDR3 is TGTGCCAGCAGCCAAGGACAGGGAGGACATACGCAGTATTTT.

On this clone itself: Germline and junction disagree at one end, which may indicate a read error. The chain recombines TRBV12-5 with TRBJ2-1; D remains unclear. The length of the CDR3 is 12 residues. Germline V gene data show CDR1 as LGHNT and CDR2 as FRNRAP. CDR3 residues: CASGLSSNEQFF. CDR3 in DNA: TGTGCTAGTGGTTTGTCCTCCAATGAGCAGTTCTTC.

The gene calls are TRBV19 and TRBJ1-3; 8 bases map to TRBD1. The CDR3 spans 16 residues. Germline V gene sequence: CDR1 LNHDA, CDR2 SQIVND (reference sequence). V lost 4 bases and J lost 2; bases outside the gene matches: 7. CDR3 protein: CASSTGQGFTGNTIYF. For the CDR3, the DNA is TGTGCCAGTAGTACCGGACAGGGTTTCACTGGAAACACCATATATTTT.

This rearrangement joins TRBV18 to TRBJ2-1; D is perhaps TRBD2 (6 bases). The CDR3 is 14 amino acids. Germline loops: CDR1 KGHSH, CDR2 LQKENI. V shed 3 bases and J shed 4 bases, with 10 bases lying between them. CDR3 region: CASSPTGLYNEQFF. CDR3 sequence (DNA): TGTGCCAGCTCACCCACGGGACTGTACAATGAGCAGTTCTTC.

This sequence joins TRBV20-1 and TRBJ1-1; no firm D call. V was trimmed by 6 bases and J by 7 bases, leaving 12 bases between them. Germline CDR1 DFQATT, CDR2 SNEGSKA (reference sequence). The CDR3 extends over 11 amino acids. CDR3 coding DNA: TGCAGTGCCCCCGAGGTCCGTGAAGCTTTCTTT. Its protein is CSAPEVREAFF.

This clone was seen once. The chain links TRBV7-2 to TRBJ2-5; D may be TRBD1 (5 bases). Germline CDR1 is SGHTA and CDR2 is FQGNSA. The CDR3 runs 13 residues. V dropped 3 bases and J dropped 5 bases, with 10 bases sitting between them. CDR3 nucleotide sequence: TGTGCCAGCAGCTTTAAAGGGGCGGAGACCCAGTACTTC. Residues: CASSFKGAETQYF.

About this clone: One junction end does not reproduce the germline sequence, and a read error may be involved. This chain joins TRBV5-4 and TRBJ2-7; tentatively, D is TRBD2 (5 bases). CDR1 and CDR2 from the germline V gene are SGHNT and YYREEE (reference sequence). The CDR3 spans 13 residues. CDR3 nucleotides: TGTGCCAGCAGCCCCGACTACTCCCACGAGCAGTACTTC. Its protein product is CASSPDYSHEQYF.

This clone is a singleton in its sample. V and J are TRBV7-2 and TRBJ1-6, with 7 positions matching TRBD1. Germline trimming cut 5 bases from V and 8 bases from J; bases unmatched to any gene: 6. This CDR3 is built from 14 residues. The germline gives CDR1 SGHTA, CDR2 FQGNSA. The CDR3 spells CASSADRVYSPLHF. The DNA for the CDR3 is TGTGCCAGCAGCGCCGACAGGGTGTATTCACCCCTCCACTTT.

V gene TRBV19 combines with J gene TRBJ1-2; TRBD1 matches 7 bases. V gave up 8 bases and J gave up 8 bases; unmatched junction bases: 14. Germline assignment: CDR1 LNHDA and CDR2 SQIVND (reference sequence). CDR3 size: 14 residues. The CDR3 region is CASLSRSGGKGYTF. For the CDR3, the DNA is TGTGCCAGTCTGAGCCGGTCAGGGGGTAAAGGCTACACCTTC.

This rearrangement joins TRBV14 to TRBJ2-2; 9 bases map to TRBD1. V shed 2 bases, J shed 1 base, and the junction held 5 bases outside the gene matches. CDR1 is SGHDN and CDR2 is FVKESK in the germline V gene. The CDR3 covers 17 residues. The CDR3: CASSQIPGQGNTGELFF. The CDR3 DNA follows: TGTGCCAGCAGCCAAATTCCGGGACAGGGGAACACCGGGGAGCTGTTTTTT.

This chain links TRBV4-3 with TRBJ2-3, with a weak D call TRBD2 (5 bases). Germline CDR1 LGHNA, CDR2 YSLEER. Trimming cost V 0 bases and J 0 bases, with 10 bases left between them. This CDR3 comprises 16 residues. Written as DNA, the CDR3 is TGCGCCAGCAGCCAAGAGCCAGCGGCAAGCACAGATACGCAGTATTTT. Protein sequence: CASSQEPAASTDTQYF.

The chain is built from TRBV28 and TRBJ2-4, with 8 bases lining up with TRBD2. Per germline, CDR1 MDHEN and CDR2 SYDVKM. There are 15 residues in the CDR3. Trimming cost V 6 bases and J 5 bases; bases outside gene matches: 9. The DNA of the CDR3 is TGTGCCAGCAGAGCCGGGGGGGGCGCACAAAACATTCAGTACTTC. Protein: CASRAGGGAQNIQYF.

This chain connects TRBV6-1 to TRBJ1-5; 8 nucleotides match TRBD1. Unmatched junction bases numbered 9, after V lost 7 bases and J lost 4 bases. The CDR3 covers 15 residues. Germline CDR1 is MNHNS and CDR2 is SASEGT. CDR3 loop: CASMVDRAENQPQHF. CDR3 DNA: TGTGCCAGCATGGTGGACAGGGCCGAGAATCAGCCCCAGCATTTT.

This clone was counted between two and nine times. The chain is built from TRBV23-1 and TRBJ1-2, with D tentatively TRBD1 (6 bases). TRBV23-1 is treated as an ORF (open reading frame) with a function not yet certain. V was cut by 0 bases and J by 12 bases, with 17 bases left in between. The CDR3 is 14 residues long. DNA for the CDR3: TGCGCCAGCAGTCAATCATGGGACACTTGGTTGGACACCTTC. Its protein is CASSQSWDTWLDTF.

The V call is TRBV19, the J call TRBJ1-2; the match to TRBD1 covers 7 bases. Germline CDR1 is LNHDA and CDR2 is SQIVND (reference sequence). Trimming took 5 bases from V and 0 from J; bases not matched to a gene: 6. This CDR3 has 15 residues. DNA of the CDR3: TGTGCCAGTAGTCCCACAGGGGTCCCTAACTATGGCTACACCTTC. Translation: CASSPTGVPNYGYTF.

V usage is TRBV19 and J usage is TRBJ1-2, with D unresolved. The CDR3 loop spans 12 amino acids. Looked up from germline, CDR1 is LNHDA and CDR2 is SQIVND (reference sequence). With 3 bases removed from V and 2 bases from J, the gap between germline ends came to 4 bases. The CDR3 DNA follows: TGTGCCAGTAGTATGACAAACTATGGCTACACCTTC. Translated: CASSMTNYGYTF.

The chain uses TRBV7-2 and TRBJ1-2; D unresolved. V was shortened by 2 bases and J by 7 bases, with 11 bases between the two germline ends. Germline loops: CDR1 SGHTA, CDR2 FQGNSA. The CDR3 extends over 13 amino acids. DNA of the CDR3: TGTGCCAGCAGCTTAAAAAACCTGGCTGGCTACACCTTC. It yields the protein CASSLKNLAGYTF.

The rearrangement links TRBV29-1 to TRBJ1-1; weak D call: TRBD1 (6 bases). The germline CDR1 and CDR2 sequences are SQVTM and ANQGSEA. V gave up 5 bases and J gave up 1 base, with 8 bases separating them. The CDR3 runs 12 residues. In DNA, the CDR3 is TGCAGCGTTTTCAGGGGGAACACTGAAGCTTTCTTT. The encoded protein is CSVFRGNTEAFF.